One and the same sample provided the 13 T cell receptor beta chains below, sequenced in a study of identical twins. TCRdb redid the calling of the 5' RACE reads with MiXCR, one entry per CDR3 protein. The sample includes some 570,000 distinct CDR3 sequences, around 22% of them seen just once. This same sample was also part of a study on yellow fever vaccine responses in identical twins.

The sequencing input was CD4+ T cells sorted from blood. The receptors originated from a woman younger than 35 in good health.

V and J are TRBV10-3 and TRBJ2-1, with D perhaps matching TRBD1 or TRBD2 (5 bases each). CDR1 is ENHRY and CDR2 is SYGVKD in the germline V gene. The CDR3 contains 15 residues. Trimming removed 7 bases at V and 2 bases at J, with 15 bases between. The CDR3 nucleotides read TGTGCCATCATGGGGACCCCTTCGGCCTACAATGAGCAGTTCTTC. It specifies CAIMGTPSAYNEQFF.

The V call is TRBV3-1, the J call TRBJ2-3, with D possibly matching TRBD2 (6 bases). Germline V gene sequence: CDR1 LGHDT, CDR2 YNNKEL (reference sequence). Trimming shortened V by 8 bases and J by 0 bases, and 9 bases separated the two germline ends. The CDR3 is 13 residues long. The CDR3 bases are TGTGCCAGCTCGGGACTTAGCACAGATACGCAGTATTTT. This sequence encodes CASSGLSTDTQYF.

The chain uses TRBV20-1 and TRBJ2-3; 7 nucleotides align to TRBD1. Germline assignment: CDR1 DFQATT and CDR2 SNEGSKA (reference sequence). The V gene end was trimmed by 3 bases and the J gene end by 6 bases; junction bases not matched to a gene: 6. This CDR3 region has 13 residues. The CDR3 loop is CSASRQGVDTQYF. In DNA, the CDR3 is TGCAGTGCTAGTCGGCAGGGGGTCGATACGCAGTATTTT.

The J gene is TRBJ1-1, the V gene TRBV9; D not resolved. In germline, CDR1 is SGDLS, CDR2 YYNGEE. With 0 bases removed from V and 5 bases from J, the gap between germline ends came to 5 bases. The CDR3 is 12 residues long. In DNA form, the CDR3 reads TGTGCCAGCAGCGTAGGGGGAACTGAAGCTTTCTTT. It is translated as CASSVGGTEAFF. The entire variable domain, with the rest obtained from reference TRBV9 and TRBJ1-1, is as follows: DSGVTQTPKHLITATGQRVTLRCSPRSGDLSVYWYQQSLDQGLQFLIQYYNGEERAKGNILERFSAQQFPDLHSELNLSSLELGDSALYFCASSVGGTEAFFGQGTRLTVV.

This clonotype was recorded a few times. The rearrangement joins TRBV12-3 or TRBV12-4 to TRBJ2-3; D possibly corresponds to TRBD2 (5 bases). The length of the CDR3 is 16 residues. Trimming removed 4 bases from V and 0 bases from J, with 14 bases in between. The DNA of the CDR3 is TGTGCCAGCAGTTCTCCCCGGGGTGGGAGCACAGATACGCAGTATTTT. It translates to CASSSPRGGSTDTQYF.

The chain joins TRBV7-2 to TRBJ2-1; tentatively, D is TRBD2 (5 bases). In germline, CDR1 is SGHTA, CDR2 FQGNSA. This CDR3 spans 14 amino acids. Trimming took off 4 bases at V and 6 bases at J, with 13 bases between the two ends. Here the CDR3 DNA reads TGTGCCAGCAGCTCCCGGACTGTTATCAATGAGCAGTTCTTC. Encoded protein: CASSSRTVINEQFF. Full variable domain (missing parts from reference TRBV7-2 and TRBJ2-1): GAGVSQSPSNKVTEKGKDVELRCDPISGHTALYWYRQSLGQGLEFLIYFQGNSAPDKSGLPSDRFSAERTGGSVSTLTIQRTQQEDSAVYLCASSSRTVINEQFFGPGTRLTVL.

The rearrangement links TRBV10-3 to TRBJ2-1; 12 bases match TRBD2. This CDR3 spans 16 amino acids. Looked up from germline, CDR1 is ENHRY and CDR2 is SYGVKD. Losses at the gene ends were 3 bases for V and 8 bases for J; bases not matched to a gene: 8. CDR3 coding DNA: TGTGCCATCAGTGACACGACTAGCGGGAGATTCTATGAGCAGTTCTTC. It translates to CAISDTTSGRFYEQFF.

This chain uses TRBV6-1 with TRBJ2-7; no reliable D call. The germline gives CDR1 MNHNS, CDR2 SASEGT. V was clipped by 10 bases and J by 1 base, with 14 bases between them. The CDR3 runs to 13 residues. The CDR3 here is CANTKGRSYEQYV. CDR3 nucleotide sequence: TGTGCCAACACGAAGGGCCGTTCCTACGAGCAGTACGTC.

This clonotype was seen many times. V and J are TRBV12-3 or TRBV12-4 and TRBJ1-2; tentative D call: TRBD1 (5 bases). This CDR3 spans 14 amino acids. Trimming took off 3 bases at V and 3 bases at J, with 11 bases between the two ends. The DNA for the CDR3 is TGTGCCAGCAGTTTTGGGGGAGTCGACTATGGCTACACCTTC. Its protein is CASSFGGVDYGYTF.

This sequence joins TRBV12-3 or TRBV12-4 and TRBJ1-2; D not resolved. This CDR3 has 13 amino acids. Trimming took off 6 bases at V and 3 bases at J, with 11 bases between the two ends. CDR3: CASSPRGYYGYTF. CDR3 in DNA: TGTGCCAGCAGCCCCAGAGGGTACTATGGCTACACCTTC.

The genes are TRBV20-1 and TRBJ1-2; no definite D call. V was clipped by 1 base and J by 8 bases, with 8 bases between them. CDR1 and CDR2 from the germline V gene are DFQATT and SNEGSKA (reference sequence). The CDR3 length is 11 residues. The DNA of the CDR3 is TGCAGTGCTAGAGTGGGGAAAGGCTACACCTTC. Amino acids: CSARVGKGYTF.

V usage is TRBV20-1 and J usage is TRBJ2-1; TRBD2 matches 11 bases. Germline V CDR1 and CDR2: DFQATT, SNEGSKA (reference sequence). The V gene end was trimmed by 6 bases and the J gene end by 4 bases; junction bases not matched to a gene: 5. This CDR3 comprises 14 residues. The CDR3 DNA reads TGCAGTGCAGCCGGGACTAGCGGTTACAATGAGCAGTTCTTC. Translating it yields CSAAGTSGYNEQFF.

The chain has TRBV18 and TRBJ1-2; 9 nucleotides line up with TRBD1. The CDR3 covers 14 residues. The trim removed 5 bases at V and 3 bases at J, leaving 4 bases unmatched. Germline V gives CDR1 KGHSH, CDR2 LQKENI. As DNA, the CDR3 is TGTGCCAGCTCATCAACAGGGGGCGACTATGGCTACACCTTC. As protein: CASSSTGGDYGYTF.